This TCR beta chain was captured in a study of T cell repertoires in cytomegalovirus infection. Study background: Indicated by public TCR beta signatures were CMV infection and matching HLA type. General study points: CMV-specific HLA-C-restricted TCR beta clonotypes dominated the ex vivo response. Of the TCR beta families, the public ones yielded a cumulative frequency that identified carriers of CMV plus the relevant HLA.

Trimming left V 6 bases short and J 7 bases short, with 19 bases between. This CDR3 spans 15 amino acids. TCRdb passed the reads through MiXCR, listing each CDR3 protein once. The sample records 250,000 to 400,000 distinct CDR3 sequences, roughly 25% being singletons. This clonotype was recorded at least ten times. Antigen unknown. The chain has TRBV12-3 or TRBV12-4 and TRBJ2-1; D could derive from TRBD1 or TRBD2 (5 bases each). The sequence came from a human donor in good health (CMV status not recorded). Some clones in this sample may be carry-over from other donors' samples. The specimen was cultured PBMCs, collected from culture after CMV antigen stimulation. As DNA, the CDR3 is TGTGCCAGCAGCCTTGGGGGAGCGGTAATAAATGAGCAGTTCTTC. Translated, it gives CASSLGGAVINEQFF.